The 7 T cell receptor beta chains below all came from one sample that was sequenced in a study of CD8 T cells in Susac syndrome. Roughly 0.5 to 1 ug RNA was reverse transcribed with random hexamers. Each CDR3 protein gets one entry after TCRdb re-called the immunoSEQ multiplex PCR reads with MiXCR. The table has about 210,000 distinct CDR3 sequences, about 94% seen once; the top ten hold over 0.15%. Sequenced sample: CD4+ T cells from PBMCs. The receptors come from a human donor with Susac syndrome.

The chain has TRBV7-2 and TRBJ1-2; a possible D gene is TRBD1 (6 bases). From germline, CDR1 is SGHTA and CDR2 FQGNSA. The CDR3 runs to 14 residues. V was shortened by 5 bases and J by 3 bases, with 13 bases between the two germline ends. The CDR3 nucleotides are TGTGCCAGCAGCCGAAAGGGGGTGGACTATGGCTACACCTTC. The encoded protein is CASSRKGVDYGYTF.

J is TRBJ2-1 and V is TRBV6-5; 9 bases match TRBD2. The CDR3 runs to 15 residues. Germline lookup yields CDR1 MNHEY and CDR2 SVGAGI. Trimming at V came to 4 bases and at J to 9 bases, leaving 10 bases not matched to a gene. CDR3 in amino acids: CASSSGTSTRGEQFF. In nucleotides, the CDR3 is TGTGCCAGCAGTTCCGGGACTAGCACGCGAGGTGAGCAGTTCTTC.

This chain joins TRBV10-3 and TRBJ2-7, with 11 nucleotides matching TRBD1. J was trimmed by 6 bases and V by 3 bases; bases with no gene match: 4. The germline V gene encodes CDR1 ENHRY and CDR2 SYGVKD. The CDR3 loop spans 14 amino acids. CDR3 nucleotide sequence: TGTGCCATCAGTGAAGGACAGGGGGCTGGCGAGCAGTACTTC. It specifies CAISEGQGAGEQYF.

This clonotype has a handful of counts. V usage is TRBV6-1 and J usage is TRBJ1-5; D might be TRBD1 (5 bases). Germline V gene data show CDR1 as MNHNS and CDR2 as SASEGT. The CDR3 runs 13 residues. Between the trimmed V and J ends, which lost 10 bases and 1 base, there was a span of 11 bases. CDR3 amino acids: CATRASSNQPQHF. CDR3 sequence (DNA): TGTGCCACCAGGGCTTCGAGCAATCAGCCCCAGCATTTT.

This chain connects TRBV30 to TRBJ2-2, with D hard to call. The V and J ends lost 2 bases and 5 bases respectively, with 6 bases between them. This CDR3 has 12 amino acids. Germline loops: CDR1 GTSNPN, CDR2 SVGIG (reference sequence). This CDR3 reads CAWSPRTGELFF. CDR3 nucleotides: TGTGCCTGGAGTCCCCGGACCGGGGAGCTGTTTTTT. Full variable domain (missing parts from reference TRBV30 and TRBJ2-2): SQTIHQWPATLVQPVGSPLSLECTVEGTSNPNLYWYRQAAGRGLQLLFYSVGIGQISSEVPQNLSASRPQDRQFILSSKKLLLSDSGFYLCAWSPRTGELFFGEGSRLTVL.

V and J are TRBV20-1 and TRBJ2-5, with D maybe TRBD2 (5 bases). The V gene lost 6 bases and the J gene lost 4 bases, with 15 bases spanning the gap. The CDR3 has 13 amino acids. CDR1 DFQATT and CDR2 SNEGSKA come from the germline V gene (reference sequence). CDR3 bases: TGCAGTGCAGACACTAGTTTTGGAGAGACCCAGTACTTC. It translates to CSADTSFGETQYF.

The chain recombines TRBV28 with TRBJ2-6; 7 bases agree with TRBD1. Germline loops: CDR1 MDHEN, CDR2 SYDVKM. There are 18 residues in the CDR3. Trimming at V came to 2 bases and at J to 0 bases, leaving 7 bases not matched to a gene. As DNA, the CDR3 is TGTGCCAGCAGTTTAGGGGACAGACTTATCTCTGGGGCCAACGTCCTGACTTTC. It yields the protein CASSLGDRLISGANVLTF.